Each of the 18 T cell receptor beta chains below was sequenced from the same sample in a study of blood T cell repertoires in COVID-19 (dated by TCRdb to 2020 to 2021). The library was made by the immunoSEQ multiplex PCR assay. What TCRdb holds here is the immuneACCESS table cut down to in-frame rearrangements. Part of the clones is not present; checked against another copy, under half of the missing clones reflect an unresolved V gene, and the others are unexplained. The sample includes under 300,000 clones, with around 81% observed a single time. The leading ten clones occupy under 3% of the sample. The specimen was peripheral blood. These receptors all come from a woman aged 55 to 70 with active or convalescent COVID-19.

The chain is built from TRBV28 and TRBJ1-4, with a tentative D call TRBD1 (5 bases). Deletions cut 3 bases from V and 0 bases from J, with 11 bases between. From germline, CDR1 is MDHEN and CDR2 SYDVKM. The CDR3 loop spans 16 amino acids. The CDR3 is CASSLSGLATNEKLFF. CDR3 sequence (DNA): TGTGCCAGCAGTTTGTCAGGGCTTGCAACTAATGAAAAACTGTTTTTT.

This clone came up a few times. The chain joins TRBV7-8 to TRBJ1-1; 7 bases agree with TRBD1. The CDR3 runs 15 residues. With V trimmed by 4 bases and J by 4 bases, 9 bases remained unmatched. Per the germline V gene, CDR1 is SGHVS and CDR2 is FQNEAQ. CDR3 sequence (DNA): TGTGCCAGCAGCTCCTGGAGGGGGCGCGGCACTGAAGCTTTCTTT. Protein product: CASSSWRGRGTEAFF.

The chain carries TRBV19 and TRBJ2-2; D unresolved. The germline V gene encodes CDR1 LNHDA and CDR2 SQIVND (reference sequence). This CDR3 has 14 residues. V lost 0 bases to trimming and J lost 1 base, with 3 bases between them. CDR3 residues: CASSIDQNTGELFF. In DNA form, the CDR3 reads TGTGCCAGTAGTATAGATCAGAACACCGGGGAGCTGTTTTTT. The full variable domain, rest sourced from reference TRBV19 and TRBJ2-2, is DGGITQSPKYLFRKEGQNVTLSCEQNLNHDAMYWYRQDPGQGLRLIYYSQIVNDFQKGDIAEGYSVSREKKESFPLTVTSAQKNPTAFYLCASSIDQNTGELFFGEGSRLTVL.

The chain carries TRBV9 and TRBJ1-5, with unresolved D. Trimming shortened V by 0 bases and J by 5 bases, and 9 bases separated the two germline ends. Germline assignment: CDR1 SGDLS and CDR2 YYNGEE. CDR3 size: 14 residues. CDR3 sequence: CASSVGMRDQPQHF. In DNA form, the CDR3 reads TGTGCCAGCAGCGTAGGGATGCGGGATCAGCCCCAGCATTTT.

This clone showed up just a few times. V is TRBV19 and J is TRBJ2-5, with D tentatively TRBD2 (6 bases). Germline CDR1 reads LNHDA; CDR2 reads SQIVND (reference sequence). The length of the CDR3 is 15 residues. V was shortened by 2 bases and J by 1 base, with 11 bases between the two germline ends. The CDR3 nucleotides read TGTGCCAGTAGTATAAGAGGGCGGGGCCAAGAGACCCAGTACTTC. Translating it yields CASSIRGRGQETQYF.

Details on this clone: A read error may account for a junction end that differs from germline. In nucleotides, the CDR3 is TGCAGCGTGGAAGACAGGTTCCGAGAGACCCAGTACTTC. It translates to CSVEDRFRETQYF. The rearrangement joins TRBV29-1 to TRBJ2-5, with a possible D match to TRBD1 (6 bases). Germline V gene data show CDR1 as SQVTM and CDR2 as ANQGSEA. The CDR3 has 13 residues. The full variable domain, rest sourced from reference TRBV29-1 and TRBJ2-5, is SAVISQKPSRDICQRGTSLTIQCQVDSQVTMMFWYRQQPGQSLTLIATANQGSEATYESGFVIDKFPISRPNLTFSTLTVSNMSPEDSSIYLCSVEDRFRETQYFGPGTRLLVL.

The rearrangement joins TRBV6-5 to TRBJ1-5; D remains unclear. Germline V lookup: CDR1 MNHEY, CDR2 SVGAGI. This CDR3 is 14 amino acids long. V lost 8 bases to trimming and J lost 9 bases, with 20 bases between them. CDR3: CASGYVPPGWPQHF. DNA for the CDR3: TGTGCCAGCGGCTACGTCCCCCCGGGGTGGCCCCAGCATTTT.

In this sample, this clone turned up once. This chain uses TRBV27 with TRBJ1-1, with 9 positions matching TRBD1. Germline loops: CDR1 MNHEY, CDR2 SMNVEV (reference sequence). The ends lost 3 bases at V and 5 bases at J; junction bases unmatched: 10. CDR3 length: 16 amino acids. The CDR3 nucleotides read TGTGCCAGCAGTTTGGCCCCCGGGACAGGGCGGACTGAAGCTTTCTTT. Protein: CASSLAPGTGRTEAFF.

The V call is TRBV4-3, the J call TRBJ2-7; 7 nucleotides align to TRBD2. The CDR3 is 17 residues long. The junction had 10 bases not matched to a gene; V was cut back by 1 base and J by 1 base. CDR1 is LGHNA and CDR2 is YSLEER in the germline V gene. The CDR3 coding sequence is TGCGCCAGCAGCCAAGTCTTAGCTGCGGGGGAGTCCTACGAGCAGTACTTC. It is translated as CASSQVLAAGESYEQYF.

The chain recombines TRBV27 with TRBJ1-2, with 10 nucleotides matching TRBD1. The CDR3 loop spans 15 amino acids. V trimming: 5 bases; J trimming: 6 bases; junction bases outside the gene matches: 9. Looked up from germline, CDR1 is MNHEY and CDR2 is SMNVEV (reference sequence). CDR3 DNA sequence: TGTGCCAGCAGTCTCACCCCCGGGACAGGGGATGGCTACACCTTC. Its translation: CASSLTPGTGDGYTF.

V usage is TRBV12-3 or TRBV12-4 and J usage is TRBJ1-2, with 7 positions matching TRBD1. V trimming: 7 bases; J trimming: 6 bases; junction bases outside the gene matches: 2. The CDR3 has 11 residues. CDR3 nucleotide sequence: TGTGCCAGCATGGGGACAGATGGCTACACCTTC. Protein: CASMGTDGYTF.

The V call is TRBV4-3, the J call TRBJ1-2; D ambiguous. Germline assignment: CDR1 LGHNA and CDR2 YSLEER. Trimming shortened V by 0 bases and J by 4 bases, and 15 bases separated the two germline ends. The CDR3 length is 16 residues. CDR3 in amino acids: CASSQDEAVSGYGYTF. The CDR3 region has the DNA TGCGCCAGCAGCCAAGATGAGGCCGTTTCGGGCTATGGCTACACCTTC.

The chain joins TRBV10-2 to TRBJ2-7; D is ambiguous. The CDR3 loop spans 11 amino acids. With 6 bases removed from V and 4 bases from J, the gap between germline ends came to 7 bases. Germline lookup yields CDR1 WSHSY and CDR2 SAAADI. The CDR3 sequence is CASSGGYEQYF. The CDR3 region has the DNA TGCGCCAGCAGCGGCGGTTACGAGCAGTACTTC.

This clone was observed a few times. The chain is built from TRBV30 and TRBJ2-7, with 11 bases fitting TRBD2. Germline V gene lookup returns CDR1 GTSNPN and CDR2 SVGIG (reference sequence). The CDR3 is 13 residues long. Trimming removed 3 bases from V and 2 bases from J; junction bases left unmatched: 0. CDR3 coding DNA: TGTGCCTGGAGGACTAGCGGGGCCTACGAGCAGTACTTC. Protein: CAWRTSGAYEQYF.

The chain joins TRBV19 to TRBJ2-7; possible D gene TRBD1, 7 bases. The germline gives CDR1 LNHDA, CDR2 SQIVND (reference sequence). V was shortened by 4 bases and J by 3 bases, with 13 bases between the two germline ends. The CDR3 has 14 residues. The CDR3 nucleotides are TGTGCCAGTAGTAAGTCCCAGGGGGGCTACGAGCAGTACTTC. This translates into CASSKSQGGYEQYF.

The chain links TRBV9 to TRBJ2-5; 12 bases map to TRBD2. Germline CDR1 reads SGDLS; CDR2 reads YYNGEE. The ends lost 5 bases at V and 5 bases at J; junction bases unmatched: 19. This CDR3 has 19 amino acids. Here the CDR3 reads CASSARVGLAGGPDETQYF. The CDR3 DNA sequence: TGTGCCAGCAGTGCCCGTGTGGGGCTAGCGGGGGGGCCGGATGAGACCCAGTACTTC. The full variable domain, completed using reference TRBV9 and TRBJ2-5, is DSGVTQTPKHLITATGQRVTLRCSPRSGDLSVYWYQQSLDQGLQFLIQYYNGEERAKGNILERFSAQQFPDLHSELNLSSLELGDSALYFCASSARVGLAGGPDETQYFGPGTRLLVL.

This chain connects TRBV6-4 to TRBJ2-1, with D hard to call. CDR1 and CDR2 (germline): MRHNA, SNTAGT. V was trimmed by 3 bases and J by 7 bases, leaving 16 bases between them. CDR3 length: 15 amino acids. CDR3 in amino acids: CASSEGSQAYNEQFF. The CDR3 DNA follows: TGTGCCAGCAGTGAGGGTTCGCAGGCTTATAATGAGCAGTTCTTC.

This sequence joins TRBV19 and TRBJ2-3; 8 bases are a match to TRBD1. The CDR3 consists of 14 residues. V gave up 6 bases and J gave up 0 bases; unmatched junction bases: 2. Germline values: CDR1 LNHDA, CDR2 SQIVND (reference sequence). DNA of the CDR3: TGTGCCAGTAGACAGGGGGGAAGCACAGATACGCAGTATTTT. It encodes CASRQGGSTDTQYF.